This T cell receptor (beta chain) emerged from a study of T cell repertoires in cytomegalovirus infection. In regard to this clonotype: The antigen is not known.

J lost 1 base, V lost 8 bases, and 3 bases had no gene match. Germline values: CDR1 SGHAT, CDR2 FQNNGV. The CDR3 has 13 amino acids. A single record per CDR3 protein comes from TCRdb applying MiXCR to the reads. Of about 110,000 distinct CDR3 sequences in the sample, about 30% were seen once. Sequencing used CD8+ T cells from cultured PBMCs, obtained from culture after CMV antigen stimulation. The TCR was taken from a human donor in good health (CMV status not recorded). Some clones in this sample may be carry-over from other donors' samples. The chain combines TRBV11-2 with TRBJ2-5; the match to TRBD1 covers 8 bases. CDR3: CASGGQVQETQYF. The CDR3 DNA sequence: TGTGCCAGCGGGGGACAGGTCCAAGAGACCCAGTACTTC.